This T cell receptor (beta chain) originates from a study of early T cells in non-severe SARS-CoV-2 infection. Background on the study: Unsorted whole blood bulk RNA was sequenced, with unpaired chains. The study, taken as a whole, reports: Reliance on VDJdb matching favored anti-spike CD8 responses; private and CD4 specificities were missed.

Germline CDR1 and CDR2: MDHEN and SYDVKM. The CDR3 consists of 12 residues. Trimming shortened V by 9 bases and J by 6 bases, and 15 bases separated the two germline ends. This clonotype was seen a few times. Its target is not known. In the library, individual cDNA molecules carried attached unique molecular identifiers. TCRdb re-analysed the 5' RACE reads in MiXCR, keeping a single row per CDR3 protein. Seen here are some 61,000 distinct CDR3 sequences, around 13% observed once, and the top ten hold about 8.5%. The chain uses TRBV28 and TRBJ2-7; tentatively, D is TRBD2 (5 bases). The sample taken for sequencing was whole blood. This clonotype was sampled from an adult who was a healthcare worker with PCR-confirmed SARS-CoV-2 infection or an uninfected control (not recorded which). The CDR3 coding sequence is TGTGCCAGTAGCGCCGAGTTGGGCGAGCAGTACTTC. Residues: CASSAELGEQYF.